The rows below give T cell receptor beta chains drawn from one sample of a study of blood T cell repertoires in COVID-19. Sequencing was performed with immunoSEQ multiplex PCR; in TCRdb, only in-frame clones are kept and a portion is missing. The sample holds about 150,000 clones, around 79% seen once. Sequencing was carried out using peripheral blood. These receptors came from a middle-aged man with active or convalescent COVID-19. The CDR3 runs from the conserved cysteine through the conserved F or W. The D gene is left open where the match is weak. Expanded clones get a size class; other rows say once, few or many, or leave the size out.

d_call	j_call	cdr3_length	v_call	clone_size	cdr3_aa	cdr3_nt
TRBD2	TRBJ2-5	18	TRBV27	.	CASSLWRGLAGETETQYF	TGTGCCAGCAGTTTATGGCGCGGACTAGCGGGAGAGACGGAGACCCAGTACTTC
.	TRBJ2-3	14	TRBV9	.	CASSVGLATDTQYF	TGTGCCAGCAGCGTCGGGTTAGCCACAGATACGCAGTATTTT
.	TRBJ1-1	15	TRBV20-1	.	CSASTGSGGNTEAFF	TGCAGTGCTAGTACAGGGTCGGGGGGGAACACTGAAGCTTTCTTT
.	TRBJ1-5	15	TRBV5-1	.	CASSPQGGVYQPQHF	TGCGCCAGCAGCCCGCAGGGTGGGGTATATCAGCCCCAGCATTTT
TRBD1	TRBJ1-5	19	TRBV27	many	CASRSGTGSHTHSNQPQHF	TGTGCCAGCAGATCCGGGACAGGGTCGCACACCCATAGCAATCAGCCCCAGCATTTT
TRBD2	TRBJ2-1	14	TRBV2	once	CASSGSGRANEQFF	TGTGCCAGCAGCGGTAGCGGGAGGGCCAATGAGCAGTTCTTC
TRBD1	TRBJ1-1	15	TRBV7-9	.	CASSDPGQGSTEAFF	TGTGCCAGCAGCGATCCGGGACAGGGCTCGACTGAAGCTTTCTTT
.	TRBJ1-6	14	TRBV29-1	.	CSAKTDSYNSPLHF	TGCAGCGCAAAGACAGACTCATATAATTCACCCCTCCACTTT
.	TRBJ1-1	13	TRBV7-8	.	CASSFPGNTEAFF	TGTGCCAGCAGCTTTCCAGGGAACACTGAAGCTTTCTTT
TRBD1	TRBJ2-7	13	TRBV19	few	CASLMTGTYEQYF	TGTGCCAGCCTCATGACAGGGACCTACGAGCAGTACTTC
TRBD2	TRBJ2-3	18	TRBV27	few	CASSPILLLAGVGDTQYF	TGTGCCAGCAGCCCAATTCTCTTACTAGCGGGAGTTGGAGATACGCAGTATTTT
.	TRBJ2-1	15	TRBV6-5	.	CASSYRGSSYNEQFF	TGTGCCAGCAGTTACCGAGGCAGCTCCTACAATGAGCAGTTCTTC
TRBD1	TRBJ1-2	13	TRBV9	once	CASSVGTGAGYTF	TGTGCCAGCAGCGTAGGGACAGGGGCCGGCTACACCTTC
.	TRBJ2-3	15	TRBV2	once	CASSTGPRGTDTQYF	TGTGCCAGCAGTACAGGTCCCCGGGGCACAGATACGCAGTATTTT
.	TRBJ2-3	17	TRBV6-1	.	CASSESGGGFSTDTQYF	TGTGCCAGCAGTGAAAGTGGAGGAGGTTTTAGCACAGATACGCAGTATTTT
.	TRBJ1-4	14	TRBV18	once	CASSPGAGEEKLFF	TGTGCCAGCTCACCAGGGGCAGGGGAGGAAAAACTGTTTTTT
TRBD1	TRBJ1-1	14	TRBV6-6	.	CATERGQVNTEAFF	TGTGCCACCGAGCGGGGACAGGTGAACACTGAAGCTTTCTTT